The 2 T cell receptor beta chains below come from one sample, sequenced in a study of beta chain features in type 1 diabetes. Sequencing targeted expressed TCRB transcripts, as all isolated RNA had been reverse transcribed. Produced via immunoSEQ multiplex PCR; TCRdb's table is partial and in-frame only. This table has 350,000 to 450,000 clones, about 14% appearing once. Material: naive CD4+ T cells from blood. The origin of the receptors is a woman under 30 in good health.

V and J are TRBV7-9 and TRBJ1-1; D unresolved. Trimming cost V 5 bases and J 3 bases, with 10 bases left between them. Germline V gene lookup returns CDR1 SEHNR and CDR2 FQNEAQ (reference sequence). CDR3 size: 13 residues. CDR3 DNA sequence: TGTGCCAGCAGCCTCGTGGAGGACACTGAAGCTTTCTTT. It yields the protein CASSLVEDTEAFF.

Only a few counts were recorded for this clone. The chain links TRBV18 to TRBJ2-2; a possible D gene is TRBD2 (5 bases). The CDR3 has 15 amino acids. With 1 base removed from V and 2 bases from J, the gap between germline ends came to 8 bases. CDR1 is KGHSH, CDR2 LQKENI, per germline. The CDR3 reads CASSPLPGNTGELFF. The CDR3 nucleotides are TGTGCCAGCTCACCACTGCCGGGAAACACCGGGGAGCTGTTTTTT.